These 14 T cell receptor beta chains originate from one sample sequenced in a study of cytomegalovirus exposure and HLA in healthy donors. PCR involved 60 Vbeta and 13 Jbeta primers. Some clones are missing from TCRdb's copy, which holds only in-frame ones; the method was immunoSEQ multiplex PCR. The table includes 170,000 or so clones, 80% detected once. The sample consisted of PBMCs. These receptor sequences come from a male donor in good health and CMV-seropositive.

This chain links TRBV7-6 with TRBJ2-7; 13 bases line up with TRBD2. Germline V gives CDR1 SGHVS, CDR2 FNYEAQ. V trimming: 1 base; J trimming: 6 bases; junction bases outside the gene matches: 6. The CDR3 totals 16 residues. In DNA, the CDR3 is TGTGCCAGCAGCTTAGACCCACTAGCGGGAGGGCCCGAGCAGTACTTC. It yields the protein CASSLDPLAGGPEQYF.

V usage is TRBV19 and J usage is TRBJ2-7; 9 nucleotides agree with TRBD2. CDR1 is LNHDA and CDR2 is SQIVND in the germline V gene (reference sequence). Unmatched junction bases numbered 11, after V lost 7 bases and J lost 4 bases. The CDR3 consists of 15 residues. CDR3 sequence: CASTASGEGLYEQYF. The CDR3 coding sequence is TGTGCCAGTACCGCTAGCGGGGAGGGCTTATACGAGCAGTACTTC.

This rearrangement joins TRBV14 to TRBJ2-5; the D is unclear. Trimming shortened V by 4 bases and J by 5 bases, and 11 bases separated the two germline ends. This CDR3 is built from 13 residues. Germline CDR1 reads SGHDN; CDR2 reads FVKESK. The CDR3 nucleotides are TGTGCCAGCAGCCCCCGGTACCGGGAGACCCAGTACTTC. Its translation is CASSPRYRETQYF.

V gene TRBV6-1 combines with J gene TRBJ2-1; TRBD2 agrees at 12 bases. J lost 0 bases, V lost 3 bases, and 6 bases had no gene match. Germline CDR1 MNHNS, CDR2 SASEGT. The CDR3 covers 18 residues. CDR3 sequence: CASSDASGRARSYNEQFF. The CDR3 nucleotides are TGTGCCAGCAGTGATGCTAGCGGGAGGGCCCGCTCCTACAATGAGCAGTTCTTC.

The chain employs TRBV5-1 and TRBJ2-7, with D uncertain. CDR3 size: 14 residues. V lost 2 bases to trimming and J lost 0 bases, with 9 bases between them. Germline-derived CDR1 and CDR2 are SGHRS and YFSETQ. In DNA form, the CDR3 reads TGCGCCAGCAGCTTTCCTGAGAGCTCCTACGAGCAGTACTTC. Amino acid sequence: CASSFPESSYEQYF.

The chain uses TRBV9 and TRBJ1-1; D is possibly TRBD1 (5 bases). The CDR3 has 13 residues. The germline V and J ends were trimmed by 7 bases and 1 base, with 11 bases remaining between them. Germline V gene lookup returns CDR1 SGDLS and CDR2 YYNGEE. CDR3 loop: CASGGRENTEAFF. CDR3 nucleotide sequence: TGTGCCAGCGGGGGGAGGGAGAACACTGAAGCTTTCTTT.

This chain connects TRBV7-9 to TRBJ1-3; possible D gene TRBD1, 6 bases. CDR1 SEHNR and CDR2 FQNEAQ come from the germline V gene (reference sequence). The V end was cut by 3 bases, the J end by 0 bases, with 12 bases between. This CDR3 spans 16 amino acids. This CDR3 is CASSFDRIISGNTIYF. The CDR3 coding sequence is TGTGCCAGCAGCTTCGACAGGATCATCTCTGGAAACACCATATATTTT.

This chain links TRBV30 with TRBJ1-6; 8 bases map to TRBD1. Germline loops: CDR1 GTSNPN, CDR2 SVGIG (reference sequence). With V trimmed by 7 bases and J by 10 bases, 12 bases remained unmatched. The CDR3 covers 14 residues. CDR3 in amino acids: CASSWDRQRSPLHF. The CDR3 DNA follows: TGTGCCTCTTCCTGGGACAGGCAGCGGTCACCCCTCCACTTT. Complete variable domain (other parts from reference TRBV30 and TRBJ1-6): SQTIHQWPATLVQPVGSPLSLECTVEGTSNPNLYWYRQAAGRGLQLLFYSVGIGQISSEVPQNLSASRPQDRQFILSSKKLLLSDSGFYLCASSWDRQRSPLHFGNGTRLTVT.

At least ten counts were recorded for this clone. The V gene is TRBV6-7, the J gene TRBJ2-3, with D maybe TRBD2 (5 bases). TRBV6-7 is an ORF, and what it does is uncertain. V lost 6 bases and J 4 bases, leaving 14 bases between the germline ends. The CDR3 totals 14 residues. Here the CDR3 reads CASSNVGDADTQYF. CDR3 sequence (DNA): TGTGCCAGCAGCAACGTGGGAGACGCAGATACGCAGTATTTT.

This rearrangement joins TRBV11-3 to TRBJ2-7, with 14 bases fitting TRBD2. The ends lost 5 bases at V and 4 bases at J; junction bases unmatched: 7. This CDR3 has 16 amino acids. Germline CDR1 and CDR2: SGHNT and YENEEA. The CDR3 bases are TGTGCCAGCAGCATGACTAGCGGGAGGGCCGTGTACGAGCAGTACTTC. It translates to CASSMTSGRAVYEQYF. Drawing the rest from reference TRBV11-3 and TRBJ2-7, the complete variable domain is EAGVVQSPRYKIIEKKQPVAFWCNPISGHNTLYWYLQNLGQGPELLIRYENEEAVDDSQLPKDRFSAERLKGVDSTLKIQPAELGDSAVYLCASSMTSGRAVYEQYFGPGTRLTVT.

The rearrangement uses TRBV7-3 and TRBJ2-3; the D gene is possibly TRBD2 (5 bases). Per germline, CDR1 SGHTA and CDR2 FQGTGA. V gave up 6 bases and J gave up 0 bases, with 10 bases separating them. CDR3 length: 14 residues. CDR3 sequence: CASRDPGSTDTQYF. Written as DNA, the CDR3 is TGTGCCAGCAGGGATCCGGGGAGCACAGATACGCAGTATTTT.

In its sample, this clone was seen once. V gene TRBV15 combines with J gene TRBJ2-3; 8 bases are a match to TRBD1. J was trimmed by 2 bases and V by 0 bases; bases with no gene match: 4. This CDR3 is 16 amino acids long. The V gene's germline CDR1 is LNHNV and CDR2 YYDKDF (reference sequence). The CDR3: CATSRERTGTTDTQYF. CDR3 nucleotides: TGTGCCACCAGCAGAGAACGGACAGGGACCACAGATACGCAGTATTTT.

This clone was observed a single time. V and J are TRBV7-2 and TRBJ2-3; no clear D. V lost 1 base to trimming and J lost 0 bases, with 8 bases between them. The CDR3 spans 15 residues. Looked up from germline, CDR1 is SGHTA and CDR2 is FQGNSA. CDR3 nucleotide sequence: TGTGCCAGCAGCTTAGACCTCGCGAGCACAGATACGCAGTATTTT. Translation: CASSLDLASTDTQYF.

A remark on this clone: Other DNA sequences in this sample translate to the same CDR3. This sequence joins TRBV9 and TRBJ1-5; 8 bases are shared with TRBD1. The germline V gene encodes CDR1 SGDLS and CDR2 YYNGEE. The CDR3 runs 15 residues. V lost 3 bases to trimming and J lost 3 bases; unmatched junction nucleotides: 5. Here the CDR3 reads CASSETGDPNQPQHF. The CDR3 DNA sequence: TGTGCCAGCAGCGAGACAGGGGACCCCAATCAGCCCCAGCATTTT. The entire variable domain, with the rest obtained from reference TRBV9 and TRBJ1-5, is as follows: DSGVTQTPKHLITATGQRVTLRCSPRSGDLSVYWYQQSLDQGLQFLIQYYNGEERAKGNILERFSAQQFPDLHSELNLSSLELGDSALYFCASSETGDPNQPQHFGDGTRLSIL.